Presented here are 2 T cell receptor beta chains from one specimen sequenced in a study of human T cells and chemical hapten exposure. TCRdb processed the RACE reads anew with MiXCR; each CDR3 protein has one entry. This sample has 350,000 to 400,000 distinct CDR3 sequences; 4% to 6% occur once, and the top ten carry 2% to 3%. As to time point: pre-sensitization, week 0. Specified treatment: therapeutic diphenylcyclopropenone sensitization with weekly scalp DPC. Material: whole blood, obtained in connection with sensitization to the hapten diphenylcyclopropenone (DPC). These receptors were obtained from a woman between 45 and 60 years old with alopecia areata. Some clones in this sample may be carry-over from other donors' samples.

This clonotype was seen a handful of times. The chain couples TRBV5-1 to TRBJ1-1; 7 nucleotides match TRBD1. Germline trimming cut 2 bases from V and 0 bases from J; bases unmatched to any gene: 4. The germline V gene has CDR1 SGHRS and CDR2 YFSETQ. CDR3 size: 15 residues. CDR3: CASSFEGAMNTEAFF. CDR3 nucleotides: TGCGCCAGCAGCTTCGAGGGGGCTATGAACACTGAAGCTTTCTTT.

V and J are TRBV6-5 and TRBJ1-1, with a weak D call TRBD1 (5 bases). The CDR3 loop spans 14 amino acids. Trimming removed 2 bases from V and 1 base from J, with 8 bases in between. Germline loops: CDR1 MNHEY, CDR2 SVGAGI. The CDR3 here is CASSYGAPNTEAFF. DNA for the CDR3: TGTGCCAGCAGTTACGGGGCTCCGAACACTGAAGCTTTCTTT.